The T cell receptor beta chain under discussion was sequenced for a study of T cell repertoires in cytomegalovirus infection. From the reads, TCRdb called clonotypes with MiXCR, one entry per CDR3 protein. The sample carries some 130,000 distinct CDR3 sequences, 32% recorded once. Comments on this clonotype: Its antigen is still unknown.

Germline lookup yields CDR1 SGDLS and CDR2 YYNGEE. This CDR3 is built from 13 residues. The germline V and J ends were trimmed by 0 bases and 3 bases, with 6 bases remaining between them. V usage is TRBV9 and J usage is TRBJ1-2, with TRBD1 as a possible D gene (6 bases). The sequenced sample was CD8+ T cells from cultured PBMCs, obtained from culture after CMV antigen stimulation. The receptor's source is a human donor in good health (CMV status not recorded). Some clones in this sample may be carry-over from other donors' samples. In DNA, the CDR3 is TGTGCCAGCAGCGTAGGACAGGACTATGGCTACACCTTC. Translation gives CASSVGQDYGYTF.